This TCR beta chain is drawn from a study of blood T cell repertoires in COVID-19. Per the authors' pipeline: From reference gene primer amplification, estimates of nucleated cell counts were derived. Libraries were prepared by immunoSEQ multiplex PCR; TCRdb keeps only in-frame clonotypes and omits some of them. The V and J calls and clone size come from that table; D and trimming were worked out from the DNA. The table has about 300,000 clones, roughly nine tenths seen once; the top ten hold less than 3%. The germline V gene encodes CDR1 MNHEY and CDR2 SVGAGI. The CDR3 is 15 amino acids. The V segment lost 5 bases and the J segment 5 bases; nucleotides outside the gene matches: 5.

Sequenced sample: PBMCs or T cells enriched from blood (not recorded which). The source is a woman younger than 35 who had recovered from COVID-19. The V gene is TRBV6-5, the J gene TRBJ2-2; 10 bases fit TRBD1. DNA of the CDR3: TGTGCCAGCAGTCTCCGGGACAGGGGAACCGGGGAGCTGTTTTTT. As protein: CASSLRDRGTGELFF.